The TCR beta chain described here comes from a study of blood T cell repertoires in COVID-19. On the study more broadly: Sample material is recorded as cDNA or gDNA derived from T cells, B-cell-depleted T cells, or PBMCs.

Per the original methods: Reference gene primer amplification in the assay estimated nucleated cell counts. Produced via immunoSEQ multiplex PCR; TCRdb's table is partial and in-frame only. The V and J calls and the clone size are those of that table, but D and trimming were determined from the DNA. The top ten clones hold more than 5.5% of a sample with approximately 250,000 clones, nearly 85% of them seen once. V shed 4 bases, J shed 8 bases, and the junction held 9 bases outside the gene matches. This CDR3 is built from 15 residues. The V gene's germline CDR1 is SGHNT and CDR2 YYREEE (reference sequence).

The sequenced sample consisted of peripheral blood. This sequence joins TRBV5-4 and TRBJ1-4; 9 bases align to TRBD1. The sequence derives from a human donor in a cohort sampled during active COVID-19. The CDR3 loop reads CASSRRDREREKLFF. The CDR3 nucleotides read TGTGCCAGCAGCCGCCGGGACAGGGAGAGGGAAAAACTGTTTTTT.